What follows are 6 T cell receptor beta chains derived from one specimen sequenced in a study of T cells in Graves' hyperthyroidism and ophthalmopathy (dated by TCRdb to between 2018 and 2021). Library generation was performed with multiplex PCR. Sequenced using an Illumina HiSeq 2000. Amplification of TCR beta CDR3 regions was carried out from RNA transcripts. The first round of RT-PCR for the TCR CDR3 was performed with the HTBI primer set and the Qiagen OneStep RT-PCR kit. TCRdb applied fastp at Q25 and MiXCR to the public reads, then kept only in-frame beta chains. A single entry per CDR3 protein holds the most common genes and DNA from its merged rows. The sample table contains some 510,000 distinct CDR3 sequences; only one count was recorded for roughly 50% of them. The biggest ten clones account for 6.5% to 9% of the sample. Sample: peripheral blood or thyroid tissue (not recorded which). The source of these receptors is a woman aged 18-29 years with Graves' hyperthyroidism. Donor details come from another sample of the same person, matched by shared clones.

The chain recombines TRBV2 with TRBJ2-2; D gene uncertain. Per the germline V gene, CDR1 is SNHLY and CDR2 is FYNNEI. The CDR3 length is 14 residues. With 5 bases removed from V and 8 bases from J, the gap between germline ends came to 15 bases. CDR3 residues: CASSRADLPGELFF. CDR3 in DNA: TGTGCCAGCAGTCGAGCCGACCTCCCGGGGGAGCTGTTTTTT.

This clonotype was counted ten times or more. The rearrangement joins TRBV29-1 to TRBJ2-7; TRBD1 agrees at 9 bases. J lost 7 bases, V lost 6 bases, and 4 bases had no gene match. Germline V CDR1 and CDR2: SQVTM, ANQGSEA. This CDR3 is 11 amino acids long. The CDR3 region has the DNA TGCAGCGTCTGGACAGGGGATGAGCAGTACTTC. This encodes CSVWTGDEQYF.

The chain uses TRBV2 and TRBJ1-2; 12 nucleotides line up with TRBD1. The CDR3 runs to 15 residues. The germline gives CDR1 SNHLY, CDR2 FYNNEI. V lost 4 bases to trimming and J lost 2 bases; unmatched junction nucleotides: 2. CDR3 region: CASSVGTGGNYGYTF. CDR3 nucleotide sequence: TGTGCCAGCAGTGTGGGGACAGGGGGCAACTATGGCTACACCTTC.

This clonotype was recorded many times. The rearrangement uses TRBV19 and TRBJ1-2; D uncertain. CDR3 length equals 14 residues. Germline assignment: CDR1 LNHDA and CDR2 SQIVND (reference sequence). The germline V and J ends were trimmed by 2 bases and 5 bases, with 12 bases remaining between them. The DNA for the CDR3 is TGTGCCAGTAGTATACCCGCTAGCGTGTATGGCTACACCTTC. It yields the protein CASSIPASVYGYTF. The variable domain in full, completed from reference TRBV19 and TRBJ1-2, reads DGGITQSPKYLFRKEGQNVTLSCEQNLNHDAMYWYRQDPGQGLRLIYYSQIVNDFQKGDIAEGYSVSREKKESFPLTVTSAQKNPTAFYLCASSIPASVYGYTFGSGTRLTVV.

This clonotype was seen many times. The chain has TRBV2 and TRBJ1-2, with D maybe TRBD1 (6 bases). Germline loops: CDR1 SNHLY, CDR2 FYNNEI. CDR3 length: 12 residues. The ends were cut back, 8 bases at V and 5 bases at J, with 12 bases in the middle. CDR3 loop: CASVQGSYGYTF. The DNA for the CDR3 is TGTGCCAGCGTCCAGGGGAGTTATGGCTACACCTTC. Variable domain in full (rest from reference TRBV2 and TRBJ1-2): EPEVTQTPSHQVTQMGQEVILRCVPISNHLYFYWYRQILGQKVEFLVSFYNNEISEKSEIFDDQFSVERPDGSNFTLKIRSTKLEDSAMYFCASVQGSYGYTFGSGTRLTVV.

The chain joins TRBV9 to TRBJ2-7, with 16 nucleotides matching TRBD2. Germline lookup yields CDR1 SGDLS and CDR2 YYNGEE. The V and J ends lost 2 bases and 5 bases, in that order; junction bases with no gene match: 4. CDR3 length equals 16 residues. CDR3 in amino acids: CASSVGTSGRANEQYF. The CDR3 nucleotides read TGTGCCAGCAGCGTGGGGACTAGCGGGAGGGCCAACGAGCAGTACTTC.